These T cell receptor beta chains were read from a single sample in a study of T cell responses to AZD1222 COVID-19 vaccine. Some clones are missing from TCRdb's copy, which holds only in-frame ones; the method was immunoSEQ multiplex PCR. The table lists 100,000 or so clones, 70% to 90% of them singletons, with over 4% in the top ten. The specimen was peripheral blood, collected on day 0 of MenACWY control vaccination. The receptors were sampled from an adult in good health. Each CDR3 is given with its conserved first and last residue. The D gene is left open where the match is weak. Clone size is shown for a subset of rows, as once, few, many or a class of expanded clone.

V	J	size	D	DNA	CDR3
TRBV3-1/TRBV3-2	TRBJ2-7	-	-	TGTGCCAGCAGCCCACCCCCCGGCGGGGCCTCCTACGAGCAGTACTTC	CASSPPPGGASYEQYF
TRBV7-2	TRBJ1-1	-	-	TGTGCCAGCAGCTTTGCGGCAGCGAACACTGAAGCTTTCTTT	CASSFAAANTEAFF
TRBV30	TRBJ1-6	-	-	TGTGCCTGGAGTGGGGGTCAGGATAATTCACCCCTCCACTTT	CAWSGGQDNSPLHF
TRBV7-2	TRBJ1-5	-	TRBD1	TGTGCCAGCAGCCCAGGACAGGGGGTAAGGCAGCCCCAGCATTTT	CASSPGQGVRQPQHF
TRBV18	TRBJ1-4	-	-	TGTGCCAGCTCACCGGGGCAGAATGAAAAACTGTTTTTT	CASSPGQNEKLFF
TRBV28	TRBJ2-5	once	-	TGTGCCAGCAGTTTATCCCCCCCTAGTAGAGCGACCCAGTACTTC	CASSLSPPSRATQYF
TRBV5-8	TRBJ1-5	-	-	TGTGCCAGCAGCCCCCCTAGCAGCTTTCATAGCAATCAGCCCCAGCATTTT	CASSPPSSFHSNQPQHF
TRBV19	TRBJ1-6	-	-	TGTGCCAGTACGGCAGGGAGGAATTCACCCCTCCACTTT	CASTAGRNSPLHF
TRBV2	TRBJ2-2	-	TRBD2	TGTGCCAGCGGACTAGCGGTTAACACCGGGGAGCTGTTTTTT	CASGLAVNTGELFF
TRBV12-3/TRBV12-4	TRBJ1-2	-	-	TGTGCCAGCAGCGGGGGCGCGAGGAATGGCTACACCTTC	CASSGGARNGYTF
TRBV4-3	TRBJ1-1	-	TRBD1	TGCGCCAGCAGCCCCAGACAGGGTATCGGATCGGCTTTCTTT	CASSPRQGIGSAFF
TRBV19	TRBJ2-1	-	-	TGTGCCAGTAGTATCGGGCAGGCCGGTCGCAATGAGCAGTTCTTC	CASSIGQAGRNEQFF
TRBV19	TRBJ1-1	-	-	TGTGCCAGTACTTCCGAATACGGGACTGAAGCTTTCTTT	CASTSEYGTEAFF
TRBV3-1/TRBV3-2	TRBJ2-1	once	-	TGTGCCAGCAGCCCAGGGGGGCGGAATGAGCAGTTCTTC	CASSPGGRNEQFF
TRBV7-2	TRBJ1-3	-	-	TGTGCCAGCAGCCCGTGGATGGGGCCTTCTGGAAACACCATATATTTT	CASSPWMGPSGNTIYF
TRBV9	TRBJ2-2	-	-	TGTGCCAGCAGCGTAGTTGGGGAAACCGGGGAGCTGTTTTTT	CASSVVGETGELFF
TRBV6-2/TRBV6-3	TRBJ1-1	-	-	TGTGCCAGCAGTTACCCCAAGGGTTTCAGGCATGAAGCTTTCTTT	CASSYPKGFRHEAFF
TRBV5-1	TRBJ1-6	-	-	TGCGCCAGCAGCTTGGCCCAGGGGCGGGATTCACCCCTCCACTTT	CASSLAQGRDSPLHF
TRBV9	TRBJ2-3	-	TRBD2	TGTGCCAGCAGCGTAGGAGCGGGAGGCACAGATACGCAGTATTTT	CASSVGAGGTDTQYF
TRBV5-1	TRBJ2-2	once	TRBD2	TGCGCCAGCAGCTCGGAATTAGCGGGAGGTACCCGAGGGCTGTTTTTT	CASSSELAGGTRGLFF
TRBV7-9	TRBJ1-6	-	-	TGTGCCAGCAGCTCCCTCCGATGGGGGTTGAATTCACCCCTCCACTTT	CASSSLRWGLNSPLHF
TRBV11-2	TRBJ2-7	-	TRBD2	TGTGCCAGCAGTAAAACATTGGGGCGGGGGGACGAGCAGTACTTC	CASSKTLGRGDEQYF
TRBV30	TRBJ2-5	-	-	TGTGCCTGGTCAACGGTGGAGACCCAGTACTTC	CAWSTVETQYF
TRBV28	TRBJ2-1	-	-	TGTGCCAGCAGTCCTGAACAGGTCTTACCCTACAATGAGCAGTTCTTC	CASSPEQVLPYNEQFF
TRBV29-1	TRBJ2-1	few	-	TGCAGCGTTGATCGCCCCTATAGCTCCTACAATGAGCAGTTCTTC	CSVDRPYSSYNEQFF
TRBV6-6	TRBJ1-4	-	-	TGTGCCAGCCTCCGGGGTAACAAAGAAAAACTGTTTTTT	CASLRGNKEKLFF
TRBV4-3	TRBJ2-1	-	-	TGCGCCAGCAGCCAAACCTCAGGGTACGCAGACGATGAGCAGTTCTTC	CASSQTSGYADDEQFF
TRBV6-6	TRBJ2-7	-	-	TGTGCCAGCAGTCCGGGACTCAAGTGGGAGCAGTACTTC	CASSPGLKWEQYF
TRBV6-5	TRBJ1-1	-	-	TGTGCCAGCAACCGGGGGGAGGGCGCTGAAGCTTTCTTT	CASNRGEGAEAFF
TRBV7-2	TRBJ1-2	-	TRBD1	TGTGCCAGCAGCTCGACAGGGGGCGGTGGCTACACCTTC	CASSSTGGGGYTF
TRBV7-2	TRBJ1-1	-	-	TGTGCCAGCACTTCATCGGCAGAGACTGAAGCTTTCTTT	CASTSSAETEAFF
TRBV27	TRBJ1-5	few	-	TGTGCCAGCAGTCATCCGGCCGGGGACATTAGCAATCAGCCCCAGCATTTT	CASSHPAGDISNQPQHF
TRBV4-1	TRBJ2-1	-	TRBD1	TGCGCCAGCAGCCTAAGGGGACAGGGCTCTCCTGAGCAGTTCTTC	CASSLRGQGSPEQFF
TRBV5-1	TRBJ2-7	-	TRBD1	TGCGCCAGCAGTACCCAGGGGGACGGGGAGCAGTACTTC	CASSTQGDGEQYF
TRBV29-1	TRBJ1-1	-	-	TGCAGCGTTGGCGGGTCTCGGGAGGGGGCTGAAGCTTTCTTT	CSVGGSREGAEAFF
TRBV12-3/TRBV12-4	TRBJ1-5	-	-	TGTGCCAGCAGATTGGGAGGCAATCAGCCCCAGCATTTT	CASRLGGNQPQHF
TRBV30	TRBJ2-5	-	-	TGTGCCTGGAGTGCCCGGAACTGGTACCAAGAGACCCAGTACTTC	CAWSARNWYQETQYF
TRBV11-2	TRBJ2-7	-	TRBD2	TGTGCCAGCAGCTTAGCCGGGGGGGGTTACTACGAGCAGTACTTC	CASSLAGGGYYEQYF
TRBV19	TRBJ2-1	-	-	TGTGCCAGTAGTATAGATCCGAGGGGGGGCTACAATGAGCAGTTCTTC	CASSIDPRGGYNEQFF
TRBV19	TRBJ1-6	-	TRBD1	TGTGCCAGCAACAGGGGGCAAGGTTCACCCCTCCACTTT	CASNRGQGSPLHF
TRBV30	TRBJ1-2	-	TRBD1	TGTGCCTGGAGTTCGACAGGGCTTGGCTACACCTTC	CAWSSTGLGYTF